The 13 T cell receptor beta chains below all came from one sample that was sequenced in a study of T cells after yellow fever vaccination. MiXCR, applied by TCRdb to the 5' RACE reads, yields one record per CDR3 protein. The profile shows under 500,000 distinct CDR3 sequences, roughly a sixth of them singletons. The sequences come from PBMCs, collected before the yellow fever booster vaccination. All receptors come from a man between 18 and 29 years old who received the YFV17D yellow fever vaccine.

The V and J genes are TRBV5-1 and TRBJ2-1; D possibly uses TRBD1 or TRBD2 (7 bases each). The germline V gene encodes CDR1 SGHRS and CDR2 YFSETQ. V was clipped by 5 bases and J by 15 bases, with 21 bases between them. This CDR3 is 13 amino acids long. The CDR3 region has the DNA TGCGCCAGCAGACCAGCCGACAGGGAGGGCCGGTTCTTC. Residues: CASRPADREGRFF.

The rearrangement links TRBV5-1 to TRBJ1-2; TRBD1 agrees at 7 bases. This CDR3 is built from 13 residues. J gave up 6 bases and V 6 bases, and 8 bases lay outside the gene matches. The germline CDR1 and CDR2 sequences are SGHRS and YFSETQ. The CDR3 reads CASKFQGGDGYTF. CDR3 sequence (DNA): TGCGCCAGCAAATTTCAGGGGGGAGATGGCTACACCTTC. Full variable domain (outside the CDR3, taken from reference TRBV5-1 and TRBJ1-2): KAGVTQTPRYLIKTRGQQVTLSCSPISGHRSVSWYQQTPGQGLQFLFEYFSETQRNKGNFPGRFSGRQFSNSRSEMNVSTLELGDSALYLCASKFQGGDGYTFGSGTRLTVV.

In its sample, this clonotype was seen many times. The chain is built from TRBV29-1 and TRBJ2-1; 7 positions agree with TRBD1. Germline-derived CDR1 and CDR2 are SQVTM and ANQGSEA. There are 13 residues in the CDR3. With 4 bases clipped from V and 7 bases from J, the junction kept 7 bases outside the gene matches. The CDR3 loop is CSVGQGDNNEQFF. The DNA of the CDR3 is TGCAGCGTTGGCCAGGGGGATAATAATGAGCAGTTCTTC.

This CDR3 reads CSAKAGSYNEQFF. The CDR3 nucleotides are TGCAGTGCTAAGGCAGGCTCCTACAATGAGCAGTTCTTC. The V gene is TRBV20-1, the J gene TRBJ2-1; D is undetermined. With 4 bases removed from V and 0 bases from J, the gap between germline ends came to 7 bases. Germline-derived CDR1 and CDR2 are DFQATT and SNEGSKA (reference sequence). CDR3 size: 13 residues.

The chain couples TRBV4-1 to TRBJ2-2; a possible D gene is TRBD1 (6 bases). The germline V and J ends were trimmed by 3 bases and 8 bases, with 13 bases remaining between them. This CDR3 contains 14 residues. CDR1 MGHRA and CDR2 YSYEKL come from the germline V gene. The CDR3 reads CASSQILGAGELFF. The DNA for the CDR3 is TGCGCCAGCAGCCAGATTCTGGGGGCAGGGGAGCTGTTTTTT.

This clonotype was recorded a few times. The genes are TRBV7-3 and TRBJ2-3, with D possibly matching TRBD1 (7 bases). There are 14 residues in the CDR3. V was clipped by 1 base and J by 10 bases, with 15 bases between them. Per germline, CDR1 SGHTA and CDR2 FQGTGA. The CDR3 spells CASSLSTGEAAQYF. CDR3 nucleotides: TGTGCCAGCAGCTTAAGTACAGGGGAGGCGGCGCAGTATTTT.

This clonotype was recorded many times. The chain couples TRBV4-3 to TRBJ2-3; 8 bases match TRBD2. V lost 2 bases, J lost 5 bases, and 0 bases stayed unmatched. CDR1 and CDR2 from the germline V gene are LGHNA and YSLEER. CDR3 length equals 13 residues. The chain's CDR3 is CASSQTSGDTQYF. For the CDR3, the DNA is TGCGCCAGCAGCCAAACTAGCGGAGATACGCAGTATTTT.

This clonotype showed up just a few times. V and J are TRBV12-3 or TRBV12-4 and TRBJ2-2, with a possible D match to TRBD1 (5 bases). V shed 3 bases and J shed 0 bases, with 8 bases lying between them. This CDR3 spans 15 amino acids. The DNA of the CDR3 is TGTGCCAGCAGTTTCCGGACACCGAACACCGGGGAGCTGTTTTTT. This sequence encodes CASSFRTPNTGELFF.

The rearrangement joins TRBV7-9 to TRBJ1-6; weak D call: TRBD1 (5 bases). This CDR3 region has 14 residues. The germline V gene has CDR1 SEHNR and CDR2 FQNEAQ (reference sequence). V gave up 7 bases and J gave up 10 bases, with 17 bases separating them. CDR3 amino acids: CASTLWGEESPLHF. The DNA for the CDR3 is TGTGCCAGCACCTTGTGGGGGGAAGAGTCACCCCTCCACTTT. The whole variable domain, remainder taken from reference TRBV7-9 and TRBJ1-6, is DTGVSQNPRHKITKRGQNVTFRCDPISEHNRLYWYRQTLGQGPEFLTYFQNEAQLEKSRLLSDRFSAERPKGSFSTLEIQRTEQGDSAMYLCASTLWGEESPLHFGNGTRLTVT.

In this sample, this clonotype turned up a few times. This chain links TRBV5-6 with TRBJ1-5; 7 bases map to TRBD1. The CDR3 is 13 amino acids. The V segment lost 4 bases and the J segment 7 bases; nucleotides outside the gene matches: 5. In germline, CDR1 is SGHDT, CDR2 YYEEEE. The CDR3 bases are TGTGCCAGCAGCCAACAGGGACAGCAGCCCCAGCATTTT. As protein: CASSQQGQQPQHF.

This clonotype occurred a few times. The chain carries TRBV7-2 and TRBJ1-3, with a weak D call TRBD1 (5 bases). Germline CDR1 SGHTA, CDR2 FQGNSA. CDR3 length: 15 amino acids. Deletions cut 2 bases from V and 6 bases from J, with 14 bases between. DNA of the CDR3: TGTGCCAGCAGCTTACCAGGGACGGGGAAAAACACCATATATTTT. Protein: CASSLPGTGKNTIYF.

This clonotype was seen many times. This chain uses TRBV29-1 with TRBJ1-1; weak D call: TRBD1 (5 bases). The CDR3 extends over 12 amino acids. Deletions cut 6 bases from V and 1 base from J, with 9 bases between. CDR1 is SQVTM and CDR2 is ANQGSEA in the germline V gene. This chain's CDR3 is CSVGGRNTEAFF. For the CDR3, the DNA is TGCAGCGTGGGGGGTCGGAACACTGAAGCTTTCTTT.

This clonotype was observed a few times. The chain recombines TRBV28 with TRBJ2-6; D perhaps matches TRBD1 (6 bases). CDR3 length: 16 residues. The V and J ends lost 7 bases and 3 bases respectively, with 16 bases between them. The V gene's germline CDR1 is MDHEN and CDR2 SYDVKM. CDR3 region: CASNGQPLSGANVLTF. The CDR3 bases are TGTGCCAGCAATGGACAGCCCCTGAGTGGGGCCAACGTCCTGACTTTC.